This T cell receptor (beta chain) is from a study of cytomegalovirus exposure and HLA in healthy donors. The PCR made use of 60 Vbeta and 13 Jbeta primers. Method: immunoSEQ multiplex PCR; TCRdb's copy keeps in-frame clones and lacks some. There are under 150,000 clones in the sample; 70% to 80% occur only once, and 8.8% lies in the top ten. Only a few counts were recorded for this clone. CDR3 length: 15 amino acids. The germline gives CDR1 MNHNS, CDR2 SASEGT. The V and J ends lost 9 bases and 6 bases, in that order; junction bases with no gene match: 11. The TCR was taken from a woman between 45 and 65 years old in good health and CMV-seropositive. Sequenced: PBMCs. The V call is TRBV6-1, the J call TRBJ2-1, with 10 bases aligning to TRBD2. CDR3 region: CASRLSGGAGNEQFF. The CDR3 nucleotides are TGTGCCAGTCGATTAAGCGGGGGGGCCGGCAATGAGCAGTTCTTC.